These 30 T cell receptor beta chains were sequenced from one sample in a study of blood T cell repertoires in COVID-19. This table comes from immunoSEQ multiplex PCR, and its TCRdb copy is limited to in-frame clones, with some not included. The table shows approximately 77,000 clones, with approximately 80% occurring only once. Sample: peripheral blood. All receptors derive from a woman in her sixties with acute or convalescent COVID-19.

The chain joins TRBV3-1 (or the pseudogene TRBV3-2) to TRBJ2-5; the match to TRBD2 covers 7 bases. CDR3 length: 17 amino acids. V was pared by 2 bases and J by 3 bases, with 12 bases of the junction left unmatched. In germline, CDR1 is LGHDT, CDR2 YNNKEL (reference sequence). The CDR3 loop is CASSQKWPPGGKETQYF. DNA for the CDR3: TGTGCCAGCAGCCAAAAATGGCCCCCCGGGGGGAAAGAGACCCAGTACTTC.

This sequence joins TRBV10-3 and TRBJ1-1, with TRBD1 identical over 8 bases. The ends lost 7 bases at V and 0 bases at J; junction bases unmatched: 4. Germline CDR1 is ENHRY and CDR2 is SYGVKD. This CDR3 is built from 14 residues. This chain's CDR3 is CAITSGGLNTEAFF. CDR3 in DNA: TGTGCCATCACCTCAGGGGGCCTGAACACTGAAGCTTTCTTT.

This sequence joins TRBV30 and TRBJ1-1; D call uncertain. The CDR3 is 16 amino acids. CDR1 GTSNPN and CDR2 SVGIG come from the germline V gene (reference sequence). V shed 2 bases and J shed 3 bases, with 19 bases lying between them. The CDR3: CAWSRELASGDTEAFF. CDR3 nucleotides: TGTGCCTGGAGTCGAGAGTTGGCGTCTGGAGACACTGAAGCTTTCTTT.

The genes are TRBV20-1 and TRBJ1-5; TRBD1 is a possible D gene (5 bases). V was trimmed by 3 bases and J by 14 bases, leaving 14 bases between them. CDR1 is DFQATT and CDR2 is SNEGSKA in the germline V gene (reference sequence). This CDR3 has 11 residues. CDR3: CSARSGWGEHF. CDR3 nucleotide sequence: TGCAGTGCTAGGTCGGGTTGGGGGGAGCATTTT.

The chain recombines TRBV2 with TRBJ2-1, with D perhaps TRBD1 (5 bases). CDR1 is SNHLY and CDR2 is FYNNEI in the germline V gene. The CDR3 runs to 12 residues. V dropped 3 bases and J dropped 6 bases, with 6 bases sitting between them. In DNA form, the CDR3 reads TGTGCCAGCAGTGACCAGGGCAATGAGCAGTTCTTC. This codes for CASSDQGNEQFF.

The chain joins TRBV28 to TRBJ1-4; a weak D match, TRBD1 (6 bases). Deletions cut 5 bases from V and 0 bases from J, with 10 bases between. This CDR3 has 15 amino acids. Looked up from germline, CDR1 is MDHEN and CDR2 is SYDVKM. CDR3 DNA: TGTGCCAGCAGTGCCACAGGGACAACTAATGAAAAACTGTTTTTT. Protein sequence: CASSATGTTNEKLFF.

The chain has TRBV6-5 and TRBJ2-1; TRBD2 agrees at 8 bases. The V and J ends lost 6 bases and 9 bases, in that order; junction bases with no gene match: 13. Germline V gene sequence: CDR1 MNHEY, CDR2 SVGAGI. This CDR3 contains 15 residues. The CDR3 here is CASSPPTGGRVEQFF. CDR3 in DNA: TGTGCCAGCAGCCCCCCAACGGGGGGGCGGGTTGAGCAGTTCTTC.

This clone was seen just once. The V and J genes are TRBV30 and TRBJ2-1; D is possibly TRBD2 (5 bases). Germline CDR1 and CDR2: GTSNPN and SVGIG (reference sequence). There are 13 residues in the CDR3. Trimming took 1 base from V and 5 from J, leaving 9 bases between them. CDR3 nucleotide sequence: TGTGCCTGGAGTGGGTCCGGGAACAATGAGCAGTTCTTC. Its translation: CAWSGSGNNEQFF.

The chain links TRBV29-1 to TRBJ1-2; TRBD1 matches at 7 bases. With 2 bases clipped from V and 8 bases from J, the junction kept 17 bases outside the gene matches. CDR1 and CDR2 from the germline V gene are SQVTM and ANQGSEA. The CDR3 totals 16 residues. The CDR3 region is CSVEWRVPGGSRGYTF. In DNA form, the CDR3 reads TGCAGCGTTGAATGGAGGGTGCCAGGGGGATCGCGGGGCTACACCTTC.

The V gene is TRBV30, the J gene TRBJ1-3, with D unclear. Deletions cut 0 bases from V and 0 bases from J, with 6 bases between. Germline CDR1 and CDR2: GTSNPN and SVGIG (reference sequence). The CDR3 is 14 amino acids. The CDR3 region is CAWSVEGSGNTIYF. The CDR3 DNA reads TGTGCCTGGAGTGTGGAGGGCTCTGGAAACACCATATATTTT.

CDR3 residues: CASSERSNTGELFF. The DNA for the CDR3 is TGTGCCAGCAGCGAGAGAAGTAACACCGGGGAGCTGTTTTTT. The rearrangement links TRBV9 to TRBJ2-2, with D unclear. Trimming shortened V by 3 bases and J by 2 bases, and 8 bases separated the two germline ends. The CDR3 sequence is 14 residues long. Germline V gene lookup returns CDR1 SGDLS and CDR2 YYNGEE.

This clone showed up just once. The chain uses TRBV3-1 (or the pseudogene TRBV3-2) and TRBJ1-2; possible D gene TRBD1, 5 bases. Germline assignment: CDR1 LGHDT and CDR2 YNNKEL (reference sequence). V was pared by 2 bases and J by 3 bases, with 10 bases between. This CDR3 spans 14 amino acids. The CDR3 DNA is TGTGCCAGCAGCCAATGGGGGGAGGACTATGGCTACACCTTC. It encodes CASSQWGEDYGYTF.

The chain has TRBV20-1 and TRBJ1-2; no reliable D call. Germline-derived CDR1 and CDR2 are DFQATT and SNEGSKA (reference sequence). The CDR3 contains 11 residues. Between the trimmed V and J ends, which lost 3 bases and 8 bases, there was a span of 10 bases. The CDR3 sequence: CSASEGYGYTF. The DNA for the CDR3 is TGCAGTGCTAGCGAGGGATACGGCTACACCTTC.

The chain joins TRBV3-1 (or the pseudogene TRBV3-2) to TRBJ1-1, with unresolved D. The CDR3 loop spans 15 amino acids. The ends were cut back, 7 bases at V and 3 bases at J, with 18 bases in the middle. Germline CDR1 is LGHDT and CDR2 is YNNKEL (reference sequence). CDR3 sequence reads: CASTPQSGRDTEAFF. Here the CDR3 DNA reads TGTGCCAGCACCCCTCAATCGGGAAGGGACACTGAAGCTTTCTTT.

There are many counts of this clone. V gene TRBV7-9 combines with J gene TRBJ1-1; possibly TRBD1 for D (6 bases). The CDR3 is made up of 13 amino acids. Germline assignment: CDR1 SEHNR and CDR2 FQNEAQ (reference sequence). V gave up 5 bases and J gave up 3 bases, with 10 bases separating them. The CDR3 region has the DNA TGTGCCAGCAGCATTGGACAGCACACTGAAGCTTTCTTT. It encodes CASSIGQHTEAFF.

V gene TRBV5-1 combines with J gene TRBJ2-4, with 9 bases identical to TRBD2. Germline trimming cut 1 base from V and 6 bases from J; bases unmatched to any gene: 8. CDR1 is SGHRS, CDR2 YFSETQ, per germline. CDR3 size: 16 residues. CDR3 in amino acids: CASSLLPSGDLNIQYF. The DNA for the CDR3 is TGCGCCAGCAGCTTGTTACCTAGCGGGGATTTAAACATTCAGTACTTC.

This rearrangement joins TRBV28 to TRBJ2-3; 9 bases fit TRBD1. CDR3 length: 16 amino acids. The V gene's germline CDR1 is MDHEN and CDR2 SYDVKM. After removal of 6 bases from V and 3 bases from J, the junction contained 10 bases not matched to a gene. Here the CDR3 DNA reads TGTGCCAGCAGACCTCTGCCGGGACAGGGAACAGATACGCAGTATTTT. It encodes CASRPLPGQGTDTQYF.

The CDR3 nucleotides read TGTGCCAGCAGGGGTGAGGGCGTCGGGTCCTATAATTCACCCCTCCACTTT. It specifies CASRGEGVGSYNSPLHF. The gene calls are TRBV2 and TRBJ1-6, with D hard to call. CDR1 and CDR2 from the germline V gene are SNHLY and FYNNEI. V was clipped by 6 bases and J by 1 base, with 16 bases between them. The length of the CDR3 is 17 residues. Combining the CDR3 with reference TRBV2 and TRBJ1-6 gives the whole variable domain EPEVTQTPSHQVTQMGQEVILRCVPISNHLYFYWYRQILGQKVEFLVSFYNNEISEKSEIFDDQFSVERPDGSNFTLKIRSTKLEDSAMYFCASRGEGVGSYNSPLHFGNGTRLTVT.

The CDR3 sequence: CASSAQGTGELFF. CDR3 DNA: TGTGCCAGCAGCGCACAGGGGACCGGGGAGCTGTTTTTT. The V call is TRBV7-3, the J call TRBJ2-2, with 7 bases aligning to TRBD1. Germline V gives CDR1 SGHTA, CDR2 FQGTGA. The CDR3 has 13 residues. V lost 5 bases to trimming and J lost 5 bases; unmatched junction nucleotides: 2.

V is TRBV29-1 and J is TRBJ2-2; TRBD1 matches 7 bases. CDR3 length: 14 amino acids. V lost 7 bases to trimming and J lost 1 base; unmatched junction nucleotides: 6. CDR1 and CDR2 from the germline V gene are SQVTM and ANQGSEA. The CDR3, as DNA: TGCAGCGCGACAGGGCTCAAGAACACCGGGGAGCTGTTTTTT. Its translation is CSATGLKNTGELFF.

The chain has TRBV5-1 and TRBJ2-2; D is undetermined. The CDR3 is 15 amino acids. Germline V CDR1 and CDR2: SGHRS, YFSETQ. The V and J ends lost 0 bases and 2 bases respectively, with 8 bases between them. CDR3 bases: TGCGCCAGCAGCTTGGTTCCAGAAAACACCGGGGAGCTGTTTTTT. This gives the protein CASSLVPENTGELFF.

The V and J genes are TRBV7-9 and TRBJ2-5; a weak D match, TRBD2 (6 bases). Per germline, CDR1 SEHNR and CDR2 FQNEAQ (reference sequence). Between the trimmed V and J ends, which lost 3 bases and 5 bases, there was a span of 10 bases. The CDR3 spans 13 residues. Here the CDR3 DNA reads TGTGCCAGCAGCTTTGGGGAGGTTGAGACCCAGTACTTC. Amino acid sequence: CASSFGEVETQYF.

In DNA, the CDR3 is TGTGCCAGCAGTCCCCAAGACAGGCCCGATACGCAGTATTTT. The encoded protein is CASSPQDRPDTQYF. The V call is TRBV6-5, the J call TRBJ2-3, with D perhaps matching TRBD1 (6 bases). Trimming cost V 5 bases and J 6 bases, with 15 bases left between them. The germline V gene has CDR1 MNHEY and CDR2 SVGAGI. The CDR3 length is 14 residues.

The chain recombines TRBV29-1 with TRBJ2-5, with 7 nucleotides matching TRBD1. V was clipped by 4 bases and J by 2 bases; unmatched bases: 7. Looked up from germline, CDR1 is SQVTM and CDR2 is ANQGSEA. The CDR3 loop spans 14 amino acids. The CDR3 sequence is CSVAYRGQQETQYF. The CDR3 coding sequence is TGCAGCGTTGCTTACAGGGGACAGCAAGAGACCCAGTACTTC.

The chain has TRBV7-3 and TRBJ2-5; no reliable D call. The germline CDR1 and CDR2 sequences are SGHTA and FQGTGA. The CDR3 spans 13 residues. V was shortened by 1 base and J by 5 bases, with 8 bases between the two germline ends. CDR3 DNA: TGTGCCAGCAGCTTAAATAGATTCGAGACCCAGTACTTC. Residues: CASSLNRFETQYF.

As to this clone: The same CDR3 can be traced to other DNA sequences in this sample. This rearrangement joins TRBV6-5 to TRBJ1-2, with TRBD1 matching 7 bases. Germline trimming cut 0 bases from V and 2 bases from J; bases unmatched to any gene: 3. This CDR3 has 15 amino acids. The germline V gene encodes CDR1 MNHEY and CDR2 SVGAGI. The CDR3 loop reads CASSYSGTVNYGYTF. The CDR3 coding sequence is TGTGCCAGCAGTTACTCCGGGACAGTGAACTATGGCTACACCTTC.

The table lists this clone with a few counts. This chain links TRBV6-4 with TRBJ1-1; tentative D call: TRBD1 (5 bases). Deletions cut 3 bases from V and 2 bases from J, with 10 bases between. Germline-derived CDR1 and CDR2 are MRHNA and SNTAGT. The CDR3 is 14 amino acids. The CDR3 protein is CASSEGEGNTEAFF. The CDR3 nucleotides are TGTGCCAGCAGTGAAGGGGAGGGTAACACTGAAGCTTTCTTT.

Remarks on this clone: Other DNA sequences in this specimen translate into the identical CDR3. The chain employs TRBV6-1 and TRBJ2-2, with 7 bases that match TRBD1. Germline CDR1 and CDR2: MNHNS and SASEGT. Germline trimming cut 2 bases from V and 3 bases from J; bases unmatched to any gene: 3. This CDR3 comprises 15 residues. CDR3 protein: CASSERGRDTGELFF. The CDR3 DNA sequence: TGTGCCAGCAGTGAAAGGGGGCGTGACACCGGGGAGCTGTTTTTT.

In DNA, the CDR3 is TGTGCCAGCTCGCAACCGGACAGGGGGCCTCCTGGAAACACCATATATTTT. It specifies CASSQPDRGPPGNTIYF. This chain links TRBV18 with TRBJ1-3, with 11 bases that match TRBD1. Per the germline V gene, CDR1 is KGHSH and CDR2 is LQKENI. The CDR3 is 17 residues long. Trimming at V came to 6 bases and at J to 2 bases, leaving 9 bases not matched to a gene.

The CDR3 region is CASSSGTGQETQYF. The CDR3 DNA reads TGTGCCAGCAGCTCTGGGACAGGCCAAGAGACCCAGTACTTC. The chain has TRBV11-2 and TRBJ2-5, with 8 bases that match TRBD1. The CDR3 loop spans 14 amino acids. J was trimmed by 1 base and V by 4 bases; bases with no gene match: 2. The germline V gene encodes CDR1 SGHAT and CDR2 FQNNGV.